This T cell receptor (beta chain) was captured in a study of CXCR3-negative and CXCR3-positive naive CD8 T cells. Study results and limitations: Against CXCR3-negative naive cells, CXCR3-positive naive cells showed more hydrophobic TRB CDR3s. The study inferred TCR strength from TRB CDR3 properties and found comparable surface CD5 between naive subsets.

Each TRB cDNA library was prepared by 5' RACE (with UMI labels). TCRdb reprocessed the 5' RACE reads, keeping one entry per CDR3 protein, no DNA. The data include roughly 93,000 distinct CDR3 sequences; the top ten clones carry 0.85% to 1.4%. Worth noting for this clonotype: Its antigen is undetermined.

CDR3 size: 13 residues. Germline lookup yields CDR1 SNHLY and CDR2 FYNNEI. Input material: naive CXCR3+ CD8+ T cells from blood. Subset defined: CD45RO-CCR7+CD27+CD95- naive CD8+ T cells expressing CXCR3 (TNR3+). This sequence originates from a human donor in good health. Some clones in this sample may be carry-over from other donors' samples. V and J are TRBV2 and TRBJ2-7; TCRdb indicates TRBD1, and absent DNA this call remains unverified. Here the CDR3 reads CASKGTASYEQYF. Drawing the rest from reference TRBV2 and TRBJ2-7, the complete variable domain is EPEVTQTPSHQVTQMGQEVILRCVPISNHLYFYWYRQILGQKVEFLVSFYNNEISEKSEIFDDQFSVERPDGSNFTLKIRSTKLEDSAMYFCASKGTASYEQYFGPGTRLTVT.